Reported below is one T cell receptor (beta chain). Its target is unknown. All donors were healthy HIV-negative adults lacking recent acute infections or vaccinations. Each donor was a Caucasian adult residing in Nashville, Tennessee. Profiled with immunoSEQ multiplex PCR; TCRdb holds only in-frame clones, not every one. The table shows about 500,000 clones, with over 60% occurring only once. The data stem from a study of shared clonotypes between healthy human individuals. Study-wide results and caveats: It was expected that sequencing depth would affect clonotype sharing among donors.

The ends lost 2 bases at V and 2 bases at J; junction bases unmatched: 8. There are 16 residues in the CDR3. In germline, CDR1 is SGHRS, CDR2 YFSETQ. The clonotype was recovered from a woman in her thirties or forties in good health. Some clones in this sample may be carry-over from other donors' samples. The source material was PBMCs. The rearrangement uses TRBV5-1 and TRBJ2-5; 8 nucleotides agree with TRBD2. CDR3 nucleotide sequence: TGCGCCAGCAGCTTTGGGTCTAGCGGGTTACAAGAGACCCAGTACTTC. It codes for CASSFGSSGLQETQYF.